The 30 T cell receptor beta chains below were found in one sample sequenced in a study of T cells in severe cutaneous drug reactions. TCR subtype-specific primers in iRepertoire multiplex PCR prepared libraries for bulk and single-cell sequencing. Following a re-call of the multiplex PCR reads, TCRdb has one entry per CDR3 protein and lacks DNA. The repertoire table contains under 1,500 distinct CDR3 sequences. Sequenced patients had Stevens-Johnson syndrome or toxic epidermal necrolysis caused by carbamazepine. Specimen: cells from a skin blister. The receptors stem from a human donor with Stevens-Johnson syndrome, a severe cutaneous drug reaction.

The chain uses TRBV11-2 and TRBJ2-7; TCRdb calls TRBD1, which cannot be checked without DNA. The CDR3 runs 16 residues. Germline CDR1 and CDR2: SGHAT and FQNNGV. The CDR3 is CASSFSGTGGYYEQYF. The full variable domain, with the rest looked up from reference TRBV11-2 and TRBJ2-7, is EAGVAQSPRYKIIEKRQSVAFWCNPISGHATLYWYQQILGQGPKLLIQFQNNGVVDDSQLPKDRFSAERLKGVDSTLKIQPAKLEDSAVYLCASSFSGTGGYYEQYFGPGTRLTVT.

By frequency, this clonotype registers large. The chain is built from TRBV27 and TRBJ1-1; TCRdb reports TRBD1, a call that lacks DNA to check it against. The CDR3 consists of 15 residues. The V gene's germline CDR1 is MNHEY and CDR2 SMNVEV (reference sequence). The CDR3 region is CASSLTPGAGTEAFF.

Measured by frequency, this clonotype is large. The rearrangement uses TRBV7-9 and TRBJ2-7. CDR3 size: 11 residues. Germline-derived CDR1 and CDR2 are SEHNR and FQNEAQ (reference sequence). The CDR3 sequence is CASSLSYEQYF.

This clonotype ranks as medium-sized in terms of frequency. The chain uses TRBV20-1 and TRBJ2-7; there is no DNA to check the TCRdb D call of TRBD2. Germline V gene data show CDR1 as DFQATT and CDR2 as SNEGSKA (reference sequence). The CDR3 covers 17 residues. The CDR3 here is CSAFSRLAGGNLFEQYF.

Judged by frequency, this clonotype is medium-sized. The CDR3 sequence: CSARHPDTQYF. The rearrangement joins TRBV20-1 to TRBJ2-3. CDR1 is DFQATT, CDR2 SNEGSKA, per germline (reference sequence). The CDR3 has 11 residues.

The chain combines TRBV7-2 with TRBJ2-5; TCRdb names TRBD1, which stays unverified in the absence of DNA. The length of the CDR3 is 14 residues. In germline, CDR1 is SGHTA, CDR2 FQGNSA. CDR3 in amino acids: CASSLTGGYETQYF.

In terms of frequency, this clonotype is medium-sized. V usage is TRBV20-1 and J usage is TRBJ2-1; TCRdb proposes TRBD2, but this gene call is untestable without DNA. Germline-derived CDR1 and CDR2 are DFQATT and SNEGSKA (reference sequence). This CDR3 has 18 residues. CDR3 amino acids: CSARDPVPSGSSYNEQFF.

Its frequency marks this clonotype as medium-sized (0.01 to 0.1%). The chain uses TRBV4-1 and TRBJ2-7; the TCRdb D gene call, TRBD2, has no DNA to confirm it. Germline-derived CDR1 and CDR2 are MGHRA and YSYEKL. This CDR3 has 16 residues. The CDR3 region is CASSRGGLAGTYEQYF.

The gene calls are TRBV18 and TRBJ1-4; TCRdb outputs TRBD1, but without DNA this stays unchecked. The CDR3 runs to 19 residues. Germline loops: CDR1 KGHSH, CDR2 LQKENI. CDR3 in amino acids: CASSPDRGNDRGGNEKLFF.

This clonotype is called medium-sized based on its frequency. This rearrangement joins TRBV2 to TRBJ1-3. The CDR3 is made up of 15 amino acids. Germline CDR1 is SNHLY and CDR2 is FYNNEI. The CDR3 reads CASSEGPNSGNTIYF.

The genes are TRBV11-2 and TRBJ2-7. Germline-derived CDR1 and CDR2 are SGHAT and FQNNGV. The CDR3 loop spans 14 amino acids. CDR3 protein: CASSFGGGYYEQYF.

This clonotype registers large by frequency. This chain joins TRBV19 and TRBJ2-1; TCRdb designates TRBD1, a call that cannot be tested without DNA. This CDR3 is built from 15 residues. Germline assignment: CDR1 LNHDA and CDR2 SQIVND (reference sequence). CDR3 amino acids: CASSGTGGSYNEQFF.

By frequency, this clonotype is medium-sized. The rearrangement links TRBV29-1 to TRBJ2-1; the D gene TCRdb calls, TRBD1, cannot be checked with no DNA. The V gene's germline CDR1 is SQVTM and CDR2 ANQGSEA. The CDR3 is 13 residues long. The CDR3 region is CSVRTGGGETQFF.

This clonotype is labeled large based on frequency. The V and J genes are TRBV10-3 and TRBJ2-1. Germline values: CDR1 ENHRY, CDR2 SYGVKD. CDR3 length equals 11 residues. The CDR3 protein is CAISESNEQFF.

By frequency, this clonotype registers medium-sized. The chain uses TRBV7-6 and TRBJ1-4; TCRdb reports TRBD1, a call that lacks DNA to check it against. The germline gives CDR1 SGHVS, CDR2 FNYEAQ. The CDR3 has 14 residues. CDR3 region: CASSQTGTPEKLFF.

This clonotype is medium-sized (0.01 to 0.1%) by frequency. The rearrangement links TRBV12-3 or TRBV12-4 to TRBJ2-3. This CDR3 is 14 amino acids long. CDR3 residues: CASSHHKTSDTQYF.

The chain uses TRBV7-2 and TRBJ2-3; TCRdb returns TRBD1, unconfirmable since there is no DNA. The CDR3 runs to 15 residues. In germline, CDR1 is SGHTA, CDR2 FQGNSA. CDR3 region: CASSFTGGLTDTQYF.

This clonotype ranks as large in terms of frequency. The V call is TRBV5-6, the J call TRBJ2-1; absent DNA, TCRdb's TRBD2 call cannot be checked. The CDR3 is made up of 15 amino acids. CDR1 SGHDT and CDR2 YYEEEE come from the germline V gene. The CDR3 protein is CASSQTSGSYNEQFF.

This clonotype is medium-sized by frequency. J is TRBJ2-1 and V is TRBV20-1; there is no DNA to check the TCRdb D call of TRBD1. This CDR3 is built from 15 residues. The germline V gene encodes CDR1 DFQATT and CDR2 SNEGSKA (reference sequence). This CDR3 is CSASGDPKSYNEQFF.

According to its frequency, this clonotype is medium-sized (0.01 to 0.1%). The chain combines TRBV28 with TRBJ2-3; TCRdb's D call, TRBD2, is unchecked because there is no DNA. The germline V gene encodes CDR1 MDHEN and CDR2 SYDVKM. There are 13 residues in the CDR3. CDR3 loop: CASSWAGADTQYF.

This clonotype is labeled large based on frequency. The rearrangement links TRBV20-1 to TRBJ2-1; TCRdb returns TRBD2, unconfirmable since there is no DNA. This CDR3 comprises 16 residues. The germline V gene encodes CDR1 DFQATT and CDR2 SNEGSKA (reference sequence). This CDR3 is CSAPPSTSGGRNEQFF.

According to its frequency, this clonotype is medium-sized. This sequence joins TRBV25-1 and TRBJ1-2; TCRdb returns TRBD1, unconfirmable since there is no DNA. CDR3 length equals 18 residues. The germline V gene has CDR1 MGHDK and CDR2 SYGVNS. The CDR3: CASRGPFGTGGVGDGYTF.

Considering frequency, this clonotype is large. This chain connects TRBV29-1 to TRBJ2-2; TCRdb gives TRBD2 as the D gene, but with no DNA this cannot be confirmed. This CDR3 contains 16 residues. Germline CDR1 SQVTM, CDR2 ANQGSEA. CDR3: CSVGRSSGQNTGELFF.

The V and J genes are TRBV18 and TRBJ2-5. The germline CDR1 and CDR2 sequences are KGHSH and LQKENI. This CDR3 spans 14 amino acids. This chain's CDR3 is CASSPSGNQETQYF.

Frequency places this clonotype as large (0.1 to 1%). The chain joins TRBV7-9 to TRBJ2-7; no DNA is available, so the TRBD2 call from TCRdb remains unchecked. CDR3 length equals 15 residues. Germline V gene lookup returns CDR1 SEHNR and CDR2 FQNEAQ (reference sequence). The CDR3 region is CASSPLAGGAYEQYF.

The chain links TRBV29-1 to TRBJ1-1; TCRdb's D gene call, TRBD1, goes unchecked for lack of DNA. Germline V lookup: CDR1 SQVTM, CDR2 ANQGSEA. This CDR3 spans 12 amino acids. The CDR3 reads CSIEGVNTEAFF.

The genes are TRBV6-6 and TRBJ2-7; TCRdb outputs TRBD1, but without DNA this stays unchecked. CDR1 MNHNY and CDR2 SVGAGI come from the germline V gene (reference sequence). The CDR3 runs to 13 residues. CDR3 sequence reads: CASSRQGAEEQYF.

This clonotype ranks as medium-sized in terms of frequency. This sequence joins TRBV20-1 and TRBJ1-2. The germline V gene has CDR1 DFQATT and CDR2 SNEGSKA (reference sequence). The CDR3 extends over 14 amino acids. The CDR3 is CSARDRAGNYGYTF.

This CDR3 is CSAGAGTGRGNEQFF. This chain links TRBV20-1 with TRBJ2-1; TCRdb calls TRBD1, which cannot be checked without DNA. The CDR3 is made up of 15 amino acids. Germline-derived CDR1 and CDR2 are DFQATT and SNEGSKA (reference sequence).

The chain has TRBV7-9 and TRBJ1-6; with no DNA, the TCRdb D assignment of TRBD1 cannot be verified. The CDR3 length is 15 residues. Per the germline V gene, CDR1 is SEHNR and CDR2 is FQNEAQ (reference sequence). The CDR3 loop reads CASSSPQGANSPLHF.